This T cell receptor (beta chain) comes out of a study of PD-1 blockade in mismatch repair-deficient tumors. Study results and caveats: Rapid post-treatment expansion, then contraction, generally preceding radiologic response, marked tumor-resident clones.

Turning to this clone: Its matching antigen is unknown.

Germline values: CDR1 GTSNPN, CDR2 SVGIG (reference sequence). This CDR3 has 11 residues. V gave up 4 bases and J gave up 5 bases, with 9 bases separating them. Mismatch repair deficiency was confirmed in all patients, by PCR or immunohistochemistry. Three pembrolizumab responders had their TCRs sequenced. Generated by immunoSEQ multiplex PCR, the TCRdb table keeps only in-frame clones and is missing some. Here the sample spans around 100,000 clones, 70% to 85% being singletons. The sequence derives from an adult with mismatch repair-deficient cancer. The source was peripheral blood, collected about 33 weeks after starting pembrolizumab. The chain links TRBV30 to TRBJ2-7, with no clear D. The CDR3 DNA reads TGTGCCTGGATGTCCAGCCACGAGCAGTACTTC. As protein: CAWMSSHEQYF.